This T cell receptor beta chain was recorded in a study of blood T cell repertoires in COVID-19. Whole-study context: Collection of acute and convalescent COVID-19 samples took place in the United States, Italy and Spain.

This CDR3 contains 14 residues. V was cut by 0 bases and J by 7 bases, with 13 bases left in between. Germline-derived CDR1 and CDR2 are SGDLS and YYNGEE. The table came from immunoSEQ multiplex PCR; TCRdb's copy has only in-frame clones and leaves some out. Of 250,000 to 300,000 clones in the sample, around 80% were seen once. The source of this sequence is a man between 25 and 39 years old with acute COVID-19. J is TRBJ1-2 and V is TRBV9; no firm D call. Source material: PBMCs or T cells enriched from blood (not recorded which). CDR3 nucleotides: TGTGCCAGCAGCGTAGAAGGAGGGAACGGTGGCTACACCTTC. It is translated as CASSVEGGNGGYTF.